The clone carrying this T cell receptor (beta chain) was picked up a small number of times. This entry belongs to a study of T cells in Graves' hyperthyroidism and ophthalmopathy. The CDR3 length is 16 residues. The germline V gene encodes CDR1 ENHRY and CDR2 SYGVKD. Trimming took 0 bases from V and 6 from J, leaving 12 bases between them. Amplification targeted TCR beta CDR3 regions from RNA transcripts. The HTBI primer set was used in a first-round RT-PCR of the TCR CDR3. MiXCR, run by TCRdb on the multiplex PCR reads, gives a single entry per CDR3 protein. The sample carries 350,000 to 400,000 distinct CDR3 sequences, around 14% recorded once. If no ophthalmopathy progression occurred within 18 months, Graves' hyperthyroidism was stable. Patients aged 18 to 65 had newly diagnosed hyperthyroidism lasting under 2 months.

The receptor comes from a woman aged 60-75 years with Graves' hyperthyroidism. The specimen was blood. The chain carries TRBV10-3 and TRBJ2-6; D possibly corresponds to TRBD2 (5 bases). CDR3 region: CAISESKRVEANVLTF. The DNA for the CDR3 is TGTGCCATCAGTGAGTCGAAGAGGGTTGAGGCCAACGTCCTGACTTTC.